A selection of T cell receptor beta chains follows, all from one sample in a study of T cells in localized non-small cell lung cancer. Profiling relied on immunoSEQ multiplex PCR, and the TCRdb table lists in-frame clones only, not all of them. The sample carries 35,000 to 40,000 clones, around 90% recorded once. Sequences were derived from peripheral blood, sampled before any cancer treatment. These receptors came from a female donor over 55 with stage I lung adenocarcinoma. The conserved cysteine and the conserved F or W are not part of the CDR3 here. A D gene is named only where the DNA matches it firmly. The size entry is marked missing in some rows and otherwise reads once, few, many or a size class.

V,length,J,D,size,CDR3
TRBV13,20,TRBJ1-5,TRBD1,once,ASSLKKLTDRGLGLGNQPQH
TRBV6-5,10,TRBJ2-7,NA,NA,ASSQGVDEQY
TRBV7-9,12,TRBJ1-2,NA,once,ASSFTGFGDGYT
TRBV28,11,TRBJ1-3,NA,NA,ASSPLGGNTIY
TRBV10-1,11,TRBJ1-1,NA,NA,ASRMTGNTEAF
TRBV5-4,9,TRBJ2-5,NA,few,ASSLEASYH
TRBV28,17,TRBJ1-6,NA,NA,AIFTWGPGASSYNSPLH
TRBV15,11,TRBJ2-2,NA,NA,ATTLRNTGELF
TRBV5-6,9,TRBJ2-1,NA,NA,ASRSGVEQF
TRBV10-3,11,TRBJ1-2,NA,NA,ALSQGTNYGYT
TRBV6-1,13,TRBJ1-5,NA,once,ASSEDRNSNQPQH
TRBV6-5,14,TRBJ1-6,TRBD1,NA,ASSYSGDREYSPLH
TRBV7-9,10,TRBJ2-7,NA,NA,ASTGTLYEQY
TRBV5-1,13,TRBJ2-1,NA,NA,ASSSDRGGGNEQF
TRBV4-1,15,TRBJ1-5,NA,NA,ASSQGVPLGGNQPQH
TRBV11-2,16,TRBJ2-3,NA,NA,ASSLSPYRGGLTDTQY
TRBV7-2,12,TRBJ2-1,TRBD1,NA,ASSPPGGWNEQF
TRBV7-6,12,TRBJ1-5,TRBD1,NA,ASSDTGGNQPQH
TRBV6-5,12,TRBJ1-1,TRBD1,NA,ASSYQGEVTEAF
TRBV5-1,13,TRBJ1-1,NA,NA,ASSLSGAEATEAF
TRBV5-1,15,TRBJ1-4,TRBD1,NA,ASSLGTGASTNEKLF
TRBV4-1,13,TRBJ2-3,TRBD2,NA,ASSQLVRGDHTQY
TRBV27,13,TRBJ2-1,TRBD1,NA,ASLGTGEGDNEQF
TRBV5-1,15,TRBJ2-3,NA,NA,ASSLDGRPGSTDTQY
TRBV29-1,12,TRBJ2-3,NA,NA,SSPLKGPLDTQY
TRBV19,13,TRBJ2-5,TRBD1,NA,ASNTGQSVQETQY
TRBV28,14,TRBJ2-3,NA,NA,ASLPGGDHAADTQY
TRBV19,13,TRBJ2-1,TRBD2,NA,ASSPTSGGAYEQF
TRBV27,12,TRBJ2-1,TRBD1,NA,ASSLSTGMDEQF
TRBV5-3,13,TRBJ1-6,NA,once,ARSLLRSAGSPLH
TRBV7-9,17,TRBJ2-3,TRBD2,NA,ASSLELAGDLQSTDTQY
TRBV15,11,TRBJ2-2,TRBD1,NA,ATDRANTGELF
TRBV2,11,TRBJ1-2,NA,NA,ASSEGVGGGYT
TRBV28,10,TRBJ1-5,NA,NA,ASRGPGSPQH
TRBV15,11,TRBJ1-5,NA,NA,ATRKERNQPQH
TRBV10-3,12,TRBJ1-2,TRBD1,NA,AISAQGAPPGYT
TRBV11-1,15,TRBJ1-2,NA,NA,ASSFAAQAPLGYGYT
TRBV4-1,14,TRBJ2-4,TRBD2,NA,ASSLSGGATKNIQY
TRBV27,14,TRBJ1-5,NA,NA,ASSLSSTGRGQPQH
TRBV19,12,TRBJ1-2,TRBD1,NA,ASHHTGTVYGYT
TRBV9,14,TRBJ1-3,NA,once,ASSVGSDSSGNTIY
TRBV7-2,15,TRBJ2-1,TRBD1,NA,ASSLNHGGQGGDEQF
TRBV18,11,TRBJ1-2,NA,NA,ASSPGQDNGYT
TRBV6-5,14,TRBJ1-6,NA,NA,ASSYSANTYNSPLH
TRBV7-3,12,TRBJ1-1,TRBD1,NA,ASSPTGANTEAF